This T cell receptor beta chain is drawn from a study of T cell changes during pregnancy in multiple sclerosis. Germline loops: CDR1 MNHEY, CDR2 SVGAGI. This CDR3 comprises 13 residues. Assay: immunoSEQ multiplex PCR; the TCRdb copy retains only in-frame clones and omits some. Among fewer than 45,000 clones, around nine tenths were seen once, and the ten largest hold 0.65% to 0.95%. The chain employs TRBV6-5 and TRBJ2-5; 8 bases map to TRBD1. The J call is doubtful: the DNA matches TRBJ2-7 better. This clonotype was sampled from a female donor in good health, enrolled as a control in a pregnancy study. The source was CD4+ T cells from peripheral blood mononuclear cells, collected after pregnancy. CDR3 nucleotides: TGTGCCAGCAGGAATGACAGGGGCAGCGAGCAGTACTTC. The encoded protein is CASRNDRGSEQYF.